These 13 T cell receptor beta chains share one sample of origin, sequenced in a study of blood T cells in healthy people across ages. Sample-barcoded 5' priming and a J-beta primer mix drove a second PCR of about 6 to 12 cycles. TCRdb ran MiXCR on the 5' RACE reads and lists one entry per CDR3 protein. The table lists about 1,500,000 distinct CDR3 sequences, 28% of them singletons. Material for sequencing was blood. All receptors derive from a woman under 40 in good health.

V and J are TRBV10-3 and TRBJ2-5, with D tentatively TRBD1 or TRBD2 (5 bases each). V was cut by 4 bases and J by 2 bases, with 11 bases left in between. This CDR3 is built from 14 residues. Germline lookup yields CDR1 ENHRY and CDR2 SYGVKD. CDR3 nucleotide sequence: TGTGCCATCAGTGGAGGGGACCTACAAGAGACCCAGTACTTC. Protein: CAISGGDLQETQYF.

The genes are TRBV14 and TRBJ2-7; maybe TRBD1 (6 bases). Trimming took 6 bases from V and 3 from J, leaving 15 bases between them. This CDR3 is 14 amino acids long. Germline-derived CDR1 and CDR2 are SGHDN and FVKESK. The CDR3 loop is CASSRRTGFYEQYF. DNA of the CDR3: TGTGCCAGCAGTCGGAGAACAGGGTTCTACGAGCAGTACTTC.

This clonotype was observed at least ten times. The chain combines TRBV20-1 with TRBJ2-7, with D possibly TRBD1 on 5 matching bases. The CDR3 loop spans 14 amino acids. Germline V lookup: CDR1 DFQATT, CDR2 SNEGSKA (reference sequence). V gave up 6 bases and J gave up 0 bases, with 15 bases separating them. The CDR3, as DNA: TGCAGTGCCGAGAGACAGTTACCCTCCTACGAGCAGTACTTC. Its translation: CSAERQLPSYEQYF.

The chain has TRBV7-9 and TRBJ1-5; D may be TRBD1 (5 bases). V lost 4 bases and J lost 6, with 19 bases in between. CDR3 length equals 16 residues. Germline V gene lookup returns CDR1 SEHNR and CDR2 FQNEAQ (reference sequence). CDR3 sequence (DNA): TGTGCCAGCAGCTCCTCGGAAGCCGGAAGGGGTCAGCCCCAGCATTTT. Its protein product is CASSSSEAGRGQPQHF.

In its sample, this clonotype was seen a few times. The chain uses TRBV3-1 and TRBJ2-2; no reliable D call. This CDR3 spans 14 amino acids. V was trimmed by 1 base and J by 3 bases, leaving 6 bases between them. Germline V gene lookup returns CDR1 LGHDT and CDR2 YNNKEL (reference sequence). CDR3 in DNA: TGTGCCAGCAGCCAAGTTGTGTACACCGGGGAGCTGTTTTTT. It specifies CASSQVVYTGELFF.

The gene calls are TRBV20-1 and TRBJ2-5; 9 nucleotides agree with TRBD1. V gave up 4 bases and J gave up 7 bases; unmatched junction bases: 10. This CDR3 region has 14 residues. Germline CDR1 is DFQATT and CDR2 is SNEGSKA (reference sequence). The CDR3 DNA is TGCAGTGCTAAAGAGGGACAGGGATATGGGACCCAGTACTTC. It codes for CSAKEGQGYGTQYF.

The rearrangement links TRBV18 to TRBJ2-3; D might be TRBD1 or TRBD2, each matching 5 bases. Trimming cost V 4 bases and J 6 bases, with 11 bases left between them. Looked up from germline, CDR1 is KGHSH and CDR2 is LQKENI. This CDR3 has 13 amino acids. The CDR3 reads CASSLIREDTQYF. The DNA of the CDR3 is TGTGCCAGCTCACTAATCAGGGAGGATACGCAGTATTTT.

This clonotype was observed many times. CDR3 region: CASSQGGQENSPLHF. The CDR3, as DNA: TGTGCCAGCAGCCAAGGCGGGCAGGAGAATTCACCCCTCCACTTT. J is TRBJ1-6 and V is TRBV4-2; no reliable D call. The germline V gene has CDR1 LGHNA and CDR2 YNFKEQ. The V and J ends lost 1 base and 7 bases respectively, with 11 bases between them. This CDR3 is built from 15 residues.

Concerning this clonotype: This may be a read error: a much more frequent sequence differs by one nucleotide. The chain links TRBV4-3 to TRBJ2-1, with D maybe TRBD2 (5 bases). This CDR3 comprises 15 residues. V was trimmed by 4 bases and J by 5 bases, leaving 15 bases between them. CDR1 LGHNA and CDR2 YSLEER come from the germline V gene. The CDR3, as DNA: TGCGCCAGCAGCCCTATGGGAGTAGTAAACAATGAGCAGTTCTTC. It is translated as CASSPMGVVNNEQFF.

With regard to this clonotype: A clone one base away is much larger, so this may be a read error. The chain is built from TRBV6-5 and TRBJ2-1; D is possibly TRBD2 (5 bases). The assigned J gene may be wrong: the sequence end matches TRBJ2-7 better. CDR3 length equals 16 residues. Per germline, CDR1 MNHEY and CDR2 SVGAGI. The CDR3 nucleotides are TGTGCCACCCAGAGGTCCGGGGTTGGGTCCTACAATGAGCAGTACTTC. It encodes CATQRSGVGSYNEQYF.

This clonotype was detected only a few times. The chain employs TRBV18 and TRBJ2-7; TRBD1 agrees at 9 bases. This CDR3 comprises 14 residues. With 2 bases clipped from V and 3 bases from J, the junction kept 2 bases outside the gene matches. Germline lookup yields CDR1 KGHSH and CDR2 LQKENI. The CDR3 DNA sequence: TGTGCCAGCTCACCAAAGACAGGGGGCTACGAGCAGTACTTC. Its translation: CASSPKTGGYEQYF.

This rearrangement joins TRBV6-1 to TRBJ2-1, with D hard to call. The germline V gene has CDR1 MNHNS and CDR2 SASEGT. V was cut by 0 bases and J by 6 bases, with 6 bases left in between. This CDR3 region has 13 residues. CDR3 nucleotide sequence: TGTGCCAGCAGTGAAGCTGGCTTCAATGAGCAGTTCTTC. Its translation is CASSEAGFNEQFF.

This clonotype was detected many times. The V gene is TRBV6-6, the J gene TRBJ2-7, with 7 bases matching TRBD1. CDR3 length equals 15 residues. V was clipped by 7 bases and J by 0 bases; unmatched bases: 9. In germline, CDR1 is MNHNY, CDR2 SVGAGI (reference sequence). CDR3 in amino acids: CASTQGDTSSYEQYF. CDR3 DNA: TGTGCCAGCACCCAGGGGGATACGAGCTCCTACGAGCAGTACTTC.